The TCR beta chain described here comes from a study of blood T cells in healthy people across ages. Study-wide results and limits: Long-lived donors had more naive CD4+ cells and higher diversity than aged donors.

This clonotype was found many times. The antigen remains undetermined. Through a sample-barcoded 5' primer and a J-beta primer mix, a second PCR was run for roughly 6 to 12 cycles. Every cDNA was tagged by a template-switch adaptor with 12 random nucleotides. TCRdb used MiXCR to reprocess the 5' RACE reads, holding one entry per CDR3 protein. The sample has about 640,000 distinct CDR3 sequences; 45% to 65% are singletons. The CDR3 totals 13 residues. Deletions cut 4 bases from V and 5 bases from J, with 12 bases between. Germline assignment: CDR1 SQVTM and CDR2 ANQGSEA. Sample: blood. The rearrangement links TRBV29-1 to TRBJ2-1; D gene ambiguous. The TCR sequence derives from a man aged 60 to 75 in good health. The CDR3 region is CSVGRRLDNEQFF. For the CDR3, the DNA is TGCAGCGTTGGGCGCCGCCTGGACAATGAGCAGTTCTTC.